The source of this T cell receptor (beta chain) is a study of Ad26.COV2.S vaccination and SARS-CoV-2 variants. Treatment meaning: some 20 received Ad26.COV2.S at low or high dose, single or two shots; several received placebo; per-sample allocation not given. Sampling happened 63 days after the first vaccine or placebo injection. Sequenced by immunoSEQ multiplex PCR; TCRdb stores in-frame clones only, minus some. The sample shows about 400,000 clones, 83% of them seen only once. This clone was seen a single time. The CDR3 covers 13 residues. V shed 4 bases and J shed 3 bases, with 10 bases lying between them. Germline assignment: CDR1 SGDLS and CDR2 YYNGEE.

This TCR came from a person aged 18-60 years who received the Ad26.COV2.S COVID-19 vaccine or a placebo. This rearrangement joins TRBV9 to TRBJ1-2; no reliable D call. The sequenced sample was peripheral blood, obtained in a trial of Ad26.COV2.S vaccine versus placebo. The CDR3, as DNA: TGTGCCAGCAGCCTCGCGGGCGACTATGGCTACACCTTC. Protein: CASSLAGDYGYTF.